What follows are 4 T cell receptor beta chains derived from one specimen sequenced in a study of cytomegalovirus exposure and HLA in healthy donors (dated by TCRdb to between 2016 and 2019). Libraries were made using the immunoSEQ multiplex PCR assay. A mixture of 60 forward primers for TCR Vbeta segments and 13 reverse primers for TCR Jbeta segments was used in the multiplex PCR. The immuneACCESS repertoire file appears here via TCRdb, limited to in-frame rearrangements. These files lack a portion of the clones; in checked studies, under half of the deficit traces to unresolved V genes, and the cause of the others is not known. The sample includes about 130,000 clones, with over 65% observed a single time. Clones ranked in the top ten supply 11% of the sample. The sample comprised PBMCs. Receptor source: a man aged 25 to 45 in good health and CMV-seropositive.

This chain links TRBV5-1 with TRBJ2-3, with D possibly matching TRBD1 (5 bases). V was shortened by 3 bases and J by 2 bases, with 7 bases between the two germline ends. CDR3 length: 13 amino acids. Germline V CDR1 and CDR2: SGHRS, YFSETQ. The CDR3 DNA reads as TGCGCCAGCAGCTCGGACAACACAGATACGCAGTATTTT. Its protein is CASSSDNTDTQYF.

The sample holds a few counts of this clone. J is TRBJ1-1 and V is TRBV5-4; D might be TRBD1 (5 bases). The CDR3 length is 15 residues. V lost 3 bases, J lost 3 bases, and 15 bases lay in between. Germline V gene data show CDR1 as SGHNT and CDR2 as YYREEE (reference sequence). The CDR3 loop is CASSSPVARDTEAFF. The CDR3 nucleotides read TGTGCCAGCAGCTCGCCGGTTGCCAGGGACACTGAAGCTTTCTTT. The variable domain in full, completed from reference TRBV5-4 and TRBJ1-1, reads ETGVTQSPTHLIKTRGQQVTLRCSSQSGHNTVSWYQQALGQGPQFIFQYYREEENGRGNFPPRFSGLQFPNYSSELNVNALELDDSALYLCASSSPVARDTEAFFGQGTRLTVV.

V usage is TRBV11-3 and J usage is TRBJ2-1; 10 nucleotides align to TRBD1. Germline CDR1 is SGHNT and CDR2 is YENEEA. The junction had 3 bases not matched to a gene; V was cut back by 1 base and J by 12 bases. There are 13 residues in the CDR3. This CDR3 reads CASSLGDRGRQFF. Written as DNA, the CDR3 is TGTGCCAGCAGCTTAGGGGACAGGGGAAGGCAGTTCTTC.

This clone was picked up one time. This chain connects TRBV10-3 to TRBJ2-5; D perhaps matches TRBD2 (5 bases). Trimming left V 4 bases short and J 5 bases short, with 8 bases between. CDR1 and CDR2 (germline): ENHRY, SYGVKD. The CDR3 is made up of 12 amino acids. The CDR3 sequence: CAISARGETQYF. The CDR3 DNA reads TGTGCCATCAGTGCACGAGGGGAGACCCAGTACTTC.